A single sample gave rise to the 22 T cell receptor beta chains below, sequenced in a study of blood T cells in healthy people across ages. A second PCR of 7 to 11 cycles used a sample-barcoded 5' primer and a J-beta primer mix. TCRdb recomputed calls from the 5' RACE reads with MiXCR, one row per CDR3 protein. This table holds about 1,800,000 distinct CDR3 sequences, 28% found once. Sequencing was performed on blood. These TCRs come from a woman aged 25 to 39 in good health.

This clonotype was detected only a few times. The V call is TRBV4-1, the J call TRBJ1-5; D ambiguous. V gave up 4 bases and J gave up 6 bases, with 13 bases separating them. The CDR3 consists of 14 residues. Germline CDR1 MGHRA, CDR2 YSYEKL. CDR3 in DNA: TGCGCCAGCAGCCGCGGGATCTTAGCTCAGCCCCAGCATTTT. This sequence encodes CASSRGILAQPQHF.

This chain uses TRBV3-1 with TRBJ2-1; D may correspond to TRBD1 or TRBD2 (5 bases each). This CDR3 has 12 residues. With 1 base removed from V and 8 bases from J, the gap between germline ends came to 6 bases. Per the germline V gene, CDR1 is LGHDT and CDR2 is YNNKEL (reference sequence). Here the CDR3 DNA reads TGTGCCAGCAGCCAAGGGGACGATGAGCAGTTCTTC. Translation gives CASSQGDDEQFF.

The table lists this clonotype with a few counts. The genes are TRBV7-6 and TRBJ1-2; unclear D gene. The CDR3 sequence is 13 residues long. Germline V gene lookup returns CDR1 SGHVS and CDR2 FNYEAQ. Trimming removed 0 bases at V and 8 bases at J, with 10 bases between. The CDR3 spells CASSLAEGRGYTF. CDR3 in DNA: TGTGCCAGCAGCTTAGCGGAGGGCCGGGGCTACACCTTC.

This clonotype was counted only a few times. The V gene is TRBV20-1, the J gene TRBJ2-3, with no clear D. Germline loops: CDR1 DFQATT, CDR2 SNEGSKA (reference sequence). V was pared by 3 bases and J by 2 bases, with 9 bases between. The CDR3 runs 13 residues. The CDR3 loop is CSASVMNTDTQYF. CDR3 bases: TGCAGTGCTAGCGTGATGAACACAGATACGCAGTATTTT.

In this sample, this clonotype turned up a few times. This chain links TRBV24-1 with TRBJ2-1, with D possibly being TRBD1 (5 bases). The CDR3 contains 16 residues. Between the trimmed V and J ends, which lost 1 base and 0 bases, there was a span of 9 bases. CDR1 and CDR2 from the germline V gene are KGHDR and SFDVKD. CDR3 bases: TGTGCCACCAGTGATTTCGCCGACAGCTCCTACAATGAGCAGTTCTTC. Its translation: CATSDFADSSYNEQFF.

Worth noting for this clonotype: Possible read error: a much larger clone is one base away. This chain links TRBV5-1 with TRBJ2-1; 7 nucleotides line up with TRBD1. The length of the CDR3 is 14 residues. Germline values: CDR1 SGHRS, CDR2 YFSETQ. The CDR3 DNA reads TGCGCCAGCAGCTTGGACTTGTACGGGACAGAGCGGTTCTTC. Protein product: CASSLDLYGTERFF.

The CDR3 is CASSFLDRVNGELFF. As DNA, the CDR3 is TGTGCCAGCAGTTTCCTTGACAGGGTAAACGGGGAGCTGTTTTTT. The chain has TRBV12-3 or TRBV12-4 and TRBJ2-2, with TRBD1 identical over 7 bases. Trimming at V came to 3 bases and at J to 7 bases, leaving 8 bases not matched to a gene. The CDR3 has 15 amino acids.

This clonotype was found a few times. J is TRBJ2-3 and V is TRBV7-2, with D possibly TRBD2 on 6 matching bases. Trimming cost V 5 bases and J 1 base, with 13 bases left between them. Germline CDR1 and CDR2: SGHTA and FQGNSA. This CDR3 is 15 amino acids long. The CDR3 nucleotides read TGTGCCAGCAGCCAATGGGCGGGGCGCACAGATACGCAGTATTTT. As protein: CASSQWAGRTDTQYF.

This chain links TRBV5-1 with TRBJ2-3; TRBD1 aligns across 8 bases. The CDR3 length is 16 residues. Germline V CDR1 and CDR2: SGHRS, YFSETQ. The V segment lost 0 bases and the J segment 4 bases; nucleotides outside the gene matches: 7. Written as DNA, the CDR3 is TGCGCCAGCAGCTTGGATCCGACAGGGGTCGCAGATACGCAGTATTTT. Translation: CASSLDPTGVADTQYF.

The rearrangement uses TRBV29-1 and TRBJ2-7; D tentatively reads TRBD1 or TRBD2 (6 bases each). Germline assignment: CDR1 SQVTM and CDR2 ANQGSEA. The CDR3 contains 12 residues. DNA for the CDR3: TGCACCGGATGGGGGGCCAGCTACGAGCAGTACTTC. Translation: CTGWGASYEQYF.

The chain links TRBV3-1 to TRBJ2-3; a possible D gene is TRBD1 (5 bases). The germline V gene has CDR1 LGHDT and CDR2 YNNKEL (reference sequence). V lost 0 bases, J lost 3 bases, and 16 bases lay in between. The CDR3 covers 17 residues. This CDR3 is CASSQDLGQSGTDTQYF. The DNA of the CDR3 is TGTGCCAGCAGCCAAGATCTGGGGCAGTCCGGTACAGATACGCAGTATTTT.

This clonotype has ten or more counts. This chain links TRBV10-3 with TRBJ2-7; D unclear. Deletions cut 2 bases from V and 0 bases from J, with 14 bases between. The germline V gene has CDR1 ENHRY and CDR2 SYGVKD. The length of the CDR3 is 16 residues. The CDR3 protein is CAISEPLAHRSYEQYF. The CDR3 DNA reads TGTGCCATCAGTGAGCCCCTGGCACACCGCTCCTACGAGCAGTACTTC.

The J gene is TRBJ2-3, the V gene TRBV7-2; 8 positions agree with TRBD2. Trimming at V came to 1 base and at J to 2 bases, leaving 5 bases not matched to a gene. CDR1 and CDR2 from the germline V gene are SGHTA and FQGNSA. This CDR3 has 16 amino acids. In DNA form, the CDR3 reads TGTGCCAGCAGCTTAGTTGGCGGGAGGACCACAGATACGCAGTATTTT. Residues: CASSLVGGRTTDTQYF. Looking up the rest from reference TRBV7-2 and TRBJ2-3 gives the full variable domain: GAGVSQSPSNKVTEKGKDVELRCDPISGHTALYWYRQSLGQGLEFLIYFQGNSAPDKSGLPSDRFSAERTGGSVSTLTIQRTQQEDSAVYLCASSLVGGRTTDTQYFGPGTRLTVL.

The rearrangement joins TRBV9 to TRBJ2-1; tentative D call: TRBD2 (5 bases). CDR3 length equals 20 residues. Looked up from germline, CDR1 is SGDLS and CDR2 is YYNGEE. V was clipped by 4 bases and J by 7 bases, with 33 bases between them. The CDR3 DNA reads TGTGCCAGCAGCACCCCAATACTAGTTGGAGCGGCCTTTCATGGTAATGAGCAGTTCTTC. Amino acids: CASSTPILVGAAFHGNEQFF.

Concerning this clonotype: This may be a read error: a much more frequent sequence differs by one nucleotide. The chain uses TRBV7-2 and TRBJ2-7, with 14 bases lining up with TRBD2. The CDR3 sequence is 15 residues long. The germline V gene encodes CDR1 SGHTA and CDR2 FQGNSA. The CDR3 region is CANSPGLAGGREQYF. CDR3 in DNA: TGTGCCAACAGCCCCGGACTAGCGGGAGGTCGCGAGCAGTACTTC.

The J gene is TRBJ2-5, the V gene TRBV27; 8 nucleotides line up with TRBD1. The CDR3 is 15 amino acids. Trimming cost V 3 bases and J 9 bases; bases outside gene matches: 12. CDR1 is MNHEY, CDR2 SMNVEV, per germline (reference sequence). CDR3 sequence: CASSFGQGALEPQYF. CDR3 nucleotides: TGTGCCAGCAGTTTCGGCCAGGGGGCTTTAGAACCCCAGTACTTC.

Regarding this clonotype: With a much larger clone just one base away, this may be a read error. The V call is TRBV20-1, the J call TRBJ2-1; perhaps TRBD1 as D (6 bases). This CDR3 has 14 amino acids. V lost 3 bases and J lost 3, with 12 bases in between. The V gene's germline CDR1 is DFQATT and CDR2 SNEGSKA (reference sequence). CDR3 sequence: CSASGGPYYNEQFF. In nucleotides, the CDR3 is TGCAGTGCTAGTGGGGGCCCATACTACAATGAGCAGTTCTTC.

In its sample, this clonotype was seen many times. CDR3 protein: CASSQPRGGRNSPLHF. In nucleotides, the CDR3 is TGCGCCAGCAGCCAACCAAGAGGGGGTAGGAATTCACCCCTCCACTTT. The chain recombines TRBV4-1 with TRBJ1-6; tentative D call: TRBD1 (6 bases). CDR1 and CDR2 (germline): MGHRA, YSYEKL. The V end lost 2 bases, the J end lost 7 bases, and 15 bases lay between the germline ends. The length of the CDR3 is 16 residues.

This clonotype was seen at least ten times. The V call is TRBV29-1, the J call TRBJ2-3; TRBD2 matches 10 bases. This CDR3 has 16 residues. Trimming cost V 0 bases and J 2 bases; bases outside gene matches: 5. The germline V gene has CDR1 SQVTM and CDR2 ANQGSEA. The CDR3 nucleotides read TGCAGCGTTGAAGATAGAACTAGCGGGAACACAGATACGCAGTATTTT. Amino acid sequence: CSVEDRTSGNTDTQYF.

In this sample, this clonotype turned up a few times. This sequence joins TRBV7-9 and TRBJ1-3; D uncertain. Germline loops: CDR1 SEHNR, CDR2 FQNEAQ (reference sequence). There are 15 residues in the CDR3. Trimming took off 3 bases at V and 0 bases at J, with 9 bases between the two ends. The CDR3 protein is CASSFGRNSGNTIYF. The CDR3 coding sequence is TGTGCCAGCAGCTTCGGACGGAACTCTGGAAACACCATATATTTT.

This sequence joins TRBV7-2 and TRBJ1-2; D is uncertain. Germline-derived CDR1 and CDR2 are SGHTA and FQGNSA. The CDR3 contains 15 residues. The V end was cut by 0 bases, the J end by 2 bases, with 10 bases between. DNA for the CDR3: TGTGCCAGCAGCTTAGCCCCCGACGGAAACTATGGCTACACCTTC. Translated: CASSLAPDGNYGYTF. Full variable domain (remainder filled in from reference TRBV7-2 and TRBJ1-2): GAGVSQSPSNKVTEKGKDVELRCDPISGHTALYWYRQSLGQGLEFLIYFQGNSAPDKSGLPSDRFSAERTGGSVSTLTIQRTQQEDSAVYLCASSLAPDGNYGYTFGSGTRLTVV.

This clonotype was counted at least ten times. This chain links TRBV10-1 with TRBJ2-1; D is uncertain. V lost 8 bases, J lost 4 bases, and 12 bases lay in between. Germline values: CDR1 WNHNN, CDR2 SYGVQD (reference sequence). The CDR3 has 13 amino acids. CDR3 sequence (DNA): TGCGCCAGCGGAGCACAAGATTACAATGAGCAGTTCTTC. This translates into CASGAQDYNEQFF.